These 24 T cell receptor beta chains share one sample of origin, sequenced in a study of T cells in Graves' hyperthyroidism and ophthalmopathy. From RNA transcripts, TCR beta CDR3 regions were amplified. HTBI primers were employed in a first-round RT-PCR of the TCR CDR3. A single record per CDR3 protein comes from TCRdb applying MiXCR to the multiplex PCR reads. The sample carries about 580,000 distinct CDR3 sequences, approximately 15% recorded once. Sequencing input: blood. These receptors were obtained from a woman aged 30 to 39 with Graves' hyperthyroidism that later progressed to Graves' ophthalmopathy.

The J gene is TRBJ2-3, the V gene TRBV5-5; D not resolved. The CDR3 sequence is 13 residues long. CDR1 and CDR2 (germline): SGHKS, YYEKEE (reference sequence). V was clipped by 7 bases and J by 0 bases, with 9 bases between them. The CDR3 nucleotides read TGTGCCAGCGACACCTTTAGCACAGATACGCAGTATTTT. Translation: CASDTFSTDTQYF.

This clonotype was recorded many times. CDR3 bases: TGCAGTGCTCCTGGACCTGCAGCTGGGGGCCACAATGAGCAGTTCTTC. Translation gives CSAPGPAAGGHNEQFF. The rearrangement links TRBV20-1 to TRBJ2-1; D is possibly TRBD1 (6 bases). CDR3 length: 16 residues. In germline, CDR1 is DFQATT, CDR2 SNEGSKA (reference sequence). V was clipped by 5 bases and J by 5 bases, with 22 bases between them.

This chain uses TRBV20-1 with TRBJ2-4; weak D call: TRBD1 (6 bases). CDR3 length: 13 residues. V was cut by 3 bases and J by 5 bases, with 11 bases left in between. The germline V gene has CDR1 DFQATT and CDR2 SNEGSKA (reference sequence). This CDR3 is CSASGPGENIQYF. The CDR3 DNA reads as TGCAGTGCTAGCGGACCAGGGGAAAACATTCAGTACTTC.

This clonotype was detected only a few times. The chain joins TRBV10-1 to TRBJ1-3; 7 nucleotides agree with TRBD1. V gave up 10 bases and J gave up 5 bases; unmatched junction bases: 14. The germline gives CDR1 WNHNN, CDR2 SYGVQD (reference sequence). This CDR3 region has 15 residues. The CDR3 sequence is CATEGQRRARNTIYF. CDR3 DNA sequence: TGCGCCACTGAGGGACAGCGGAGAGCCCGAAACACCATATATTTT.

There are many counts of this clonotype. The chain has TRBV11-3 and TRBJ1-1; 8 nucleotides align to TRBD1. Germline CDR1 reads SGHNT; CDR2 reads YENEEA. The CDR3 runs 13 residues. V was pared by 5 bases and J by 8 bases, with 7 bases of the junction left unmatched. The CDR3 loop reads CASSTLDRGEAFF. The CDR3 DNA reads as TGTGCCAGCAGCACCCTCGACAGGGGCGAAGCTTTCTTT.

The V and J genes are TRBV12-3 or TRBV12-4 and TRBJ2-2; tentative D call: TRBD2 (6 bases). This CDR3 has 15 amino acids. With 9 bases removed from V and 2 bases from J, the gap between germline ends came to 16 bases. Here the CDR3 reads CARSPSALNTGELFF. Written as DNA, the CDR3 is TGTGCCAGAAGCCCTAGCGCACTAAACACCGGGGAGCTGTTTTTT.

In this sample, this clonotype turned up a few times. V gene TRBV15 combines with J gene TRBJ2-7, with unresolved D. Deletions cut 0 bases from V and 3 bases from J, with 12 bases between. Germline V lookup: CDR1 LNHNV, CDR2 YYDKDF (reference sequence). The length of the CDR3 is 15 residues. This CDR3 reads CATSRDPGWNYEQYF. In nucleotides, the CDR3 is TGTGCCACCAGCAGAGATCCCGGGTGGAACTACGAGCAGTACTTC. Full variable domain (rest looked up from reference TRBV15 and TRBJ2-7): DAMVIQNPRYQVTQFGKPVTLSCSQTLNHNVMYWYQQKSSQAPKLLFHYYDKDFNNEADTPDNFQSRRPNTSFCFLDIRSPGLGDTAMYLCATSRDPGWNYEQYFGPGTRLTVT.

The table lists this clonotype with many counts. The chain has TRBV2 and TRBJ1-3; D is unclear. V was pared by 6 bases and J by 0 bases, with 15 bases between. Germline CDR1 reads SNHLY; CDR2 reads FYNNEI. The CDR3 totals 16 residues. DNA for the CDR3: TGTGCCAGCAGGGAGGATAAGGGAACCTCTGGAAACACCATATATTTT. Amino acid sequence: CASREDKGTSGNTIYF.

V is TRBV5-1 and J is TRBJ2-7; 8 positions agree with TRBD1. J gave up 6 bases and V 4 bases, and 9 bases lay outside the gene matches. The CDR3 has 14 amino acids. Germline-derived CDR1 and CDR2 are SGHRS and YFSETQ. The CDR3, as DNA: TGCGCCAGCAGCCCGGACAGGGAATGGGGCGAGCAGTACTTC. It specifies CASSPDREWGEQYF.

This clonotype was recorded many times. In DNA, the CDR3 is TGTGCCAGCACTGGGACAGGGGGAAACACCGGGGAGCTGTTTTTT. Its protein product is CASTGTGGNTGELFF. The chain links TRBV2 to TRBJ2-2; 11 nucleotides line up with TRBD1. CDR3 length: 15 residues. Germline loops: CDR1 SNHLY, CDR2 FYNNEI. V was clipped by 7 bases and J by 2 bases; unmatched bases: 3.

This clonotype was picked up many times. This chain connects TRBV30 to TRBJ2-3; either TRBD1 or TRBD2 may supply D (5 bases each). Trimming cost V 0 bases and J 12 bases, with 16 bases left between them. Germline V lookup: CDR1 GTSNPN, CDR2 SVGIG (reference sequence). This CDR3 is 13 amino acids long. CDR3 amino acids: CAWSVSSDGTQYF. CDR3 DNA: TGTGCCTGGAGTGTATCATCGGACGGGACCCAGTATTTT.

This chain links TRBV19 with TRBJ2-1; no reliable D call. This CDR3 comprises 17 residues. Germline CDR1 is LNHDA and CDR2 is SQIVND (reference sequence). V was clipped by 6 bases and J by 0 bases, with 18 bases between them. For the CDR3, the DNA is TGTGCCAGTAGCCCCTCTCGTTCCACCAGCTCCTACAATGAGCAGTTCTTC. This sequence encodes CASSPSRSTSSYNEQFF.

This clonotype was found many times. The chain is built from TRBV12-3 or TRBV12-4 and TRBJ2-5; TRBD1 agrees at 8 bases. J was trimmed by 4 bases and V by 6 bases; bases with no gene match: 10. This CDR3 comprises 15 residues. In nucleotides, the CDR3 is TGTGCCAGCAGAAAACAGACAGGGGCGCCAGAGACCCAGTACTTC. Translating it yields CASRKQTGAPETQYF.

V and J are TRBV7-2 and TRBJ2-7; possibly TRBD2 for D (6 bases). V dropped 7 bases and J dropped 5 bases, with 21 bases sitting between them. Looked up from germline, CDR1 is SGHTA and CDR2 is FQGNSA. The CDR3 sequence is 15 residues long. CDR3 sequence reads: CASTATMASDHEQYF. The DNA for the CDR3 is TGTGCCAGCACCGCCACGATGGCTAGCGACCACGAGCAGTACTTC.

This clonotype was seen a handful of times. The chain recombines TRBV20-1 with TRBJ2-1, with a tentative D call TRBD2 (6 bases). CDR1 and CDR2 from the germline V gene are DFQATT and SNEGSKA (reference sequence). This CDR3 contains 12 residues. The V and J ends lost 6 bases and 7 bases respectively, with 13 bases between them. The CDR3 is CSARTTSNEQFF. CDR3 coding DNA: TGCAGTGCAAGGACTACCTCTAATGAGCAGTTCTTC.

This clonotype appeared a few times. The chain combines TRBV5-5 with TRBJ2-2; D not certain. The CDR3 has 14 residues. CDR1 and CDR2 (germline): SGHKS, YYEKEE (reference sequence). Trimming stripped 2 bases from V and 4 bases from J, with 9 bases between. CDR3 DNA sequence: TGTGCCAGCAGCTTCGGGCCCACCACCGGGGAGCTGTTTTTT. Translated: CASSFGPTTGELFF.

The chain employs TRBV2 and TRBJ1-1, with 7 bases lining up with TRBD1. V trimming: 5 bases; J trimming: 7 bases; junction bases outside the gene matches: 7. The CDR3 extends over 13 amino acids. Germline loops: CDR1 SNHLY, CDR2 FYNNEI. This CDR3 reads CASSYSAGGEAFF. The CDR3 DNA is TGTGCCAGCAGTTACTCGGCAGGGGGTGAAGCTTTCTTT.

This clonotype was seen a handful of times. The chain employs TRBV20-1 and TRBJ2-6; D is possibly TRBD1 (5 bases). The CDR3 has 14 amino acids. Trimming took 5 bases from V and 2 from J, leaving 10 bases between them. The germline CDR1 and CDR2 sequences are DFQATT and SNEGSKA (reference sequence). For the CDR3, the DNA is TGCAGTGCTGAAGGGGAAGCTGGGGCCAACGTCCTGACTTTC. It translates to CSAEGEAGANVLTF.

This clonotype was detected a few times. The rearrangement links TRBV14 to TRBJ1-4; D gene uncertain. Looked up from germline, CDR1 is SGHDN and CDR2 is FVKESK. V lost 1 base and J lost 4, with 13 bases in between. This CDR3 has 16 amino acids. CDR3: CASSQVGIGLNEKLFF. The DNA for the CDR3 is TGTGCCAGCAGCCAAGTGGGGATTGGTCTTAATGAAAAACTGTTTTTT.

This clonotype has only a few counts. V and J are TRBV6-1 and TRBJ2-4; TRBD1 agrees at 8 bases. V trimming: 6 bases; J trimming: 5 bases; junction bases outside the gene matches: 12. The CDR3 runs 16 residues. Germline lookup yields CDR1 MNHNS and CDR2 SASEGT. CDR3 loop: CASSRRQGQRENIQYF. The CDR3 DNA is TGTGCCAGCAGCCGGCGACAGGGGCAGAGGGAAAACATTCAGTACTTC.

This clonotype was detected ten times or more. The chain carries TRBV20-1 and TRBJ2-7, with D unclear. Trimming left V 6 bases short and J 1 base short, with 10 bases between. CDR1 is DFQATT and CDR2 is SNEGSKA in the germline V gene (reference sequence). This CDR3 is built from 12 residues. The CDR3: CSAQTPSYEQYF. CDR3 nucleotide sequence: TGCAGTGCCCAGACACCTTCCTACGAGCAGTACTTC.

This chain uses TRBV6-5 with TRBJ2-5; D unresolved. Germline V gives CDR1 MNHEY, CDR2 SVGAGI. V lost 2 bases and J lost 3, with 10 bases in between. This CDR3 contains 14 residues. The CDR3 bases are TGTGCCAGCAGTTACGTCGGCAGCAAAGAGACCCAGTACTTC. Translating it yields CASSYVGSKETQYF.

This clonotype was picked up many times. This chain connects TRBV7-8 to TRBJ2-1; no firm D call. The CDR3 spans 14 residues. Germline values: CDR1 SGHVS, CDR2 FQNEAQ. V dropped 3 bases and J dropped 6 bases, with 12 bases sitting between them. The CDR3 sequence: CASSFPLGGNEQFF. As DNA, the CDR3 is TGTGCCAGCAGCTTCCCGCTAGGCGGCAATGAGCAGTTCTTC.

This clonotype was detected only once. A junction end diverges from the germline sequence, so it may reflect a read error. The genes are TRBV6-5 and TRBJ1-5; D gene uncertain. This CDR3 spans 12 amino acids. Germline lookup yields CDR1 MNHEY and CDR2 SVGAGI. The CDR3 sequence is CAGSYRNQPQHF. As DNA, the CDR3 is TGTGCCGGCAGTTACAGAAATCAGCCCCAGCATTTT.